The clone carrying this TCR beta chain showed up many times. These data come from a study of early T cells in non-severe SARS-CoV-2 infection. At the level of the study: The input, bulk RNA from unsorted whole blood, was sequenced, and chains were unpaired.

The CDR3 is made up of 13 amino acids. The germline gives CDR1 MNHEY, CDR2 SVGAGI. Trimming left V 3 bases short and J 2 bases short, with 5 bases between. The protocol attached unique molecular identifiers to individual cDNA molecules. Using its own MiXCR run on the 5' RACE reads, TCRdb lists one record per CDR3 protein. Of over 55,000 distinct CDR3 sequences in the sample, approximately 10% were seen once. The receptor was isolated from an adult who was a healthcare worker with PCR-confirmed SARS-CoV-2 infection or an uninfected control (not recorded which). Sequencing was performed on whole blood. J is TRBJ1-5 and V is TRBV6-5; D not certain. The CDR3 DNA reads TGTGCCAGCAGTTATACGGGCAATCAGCCCCAGCATTTT. Amino acids: CASSYTGNQPQHF.